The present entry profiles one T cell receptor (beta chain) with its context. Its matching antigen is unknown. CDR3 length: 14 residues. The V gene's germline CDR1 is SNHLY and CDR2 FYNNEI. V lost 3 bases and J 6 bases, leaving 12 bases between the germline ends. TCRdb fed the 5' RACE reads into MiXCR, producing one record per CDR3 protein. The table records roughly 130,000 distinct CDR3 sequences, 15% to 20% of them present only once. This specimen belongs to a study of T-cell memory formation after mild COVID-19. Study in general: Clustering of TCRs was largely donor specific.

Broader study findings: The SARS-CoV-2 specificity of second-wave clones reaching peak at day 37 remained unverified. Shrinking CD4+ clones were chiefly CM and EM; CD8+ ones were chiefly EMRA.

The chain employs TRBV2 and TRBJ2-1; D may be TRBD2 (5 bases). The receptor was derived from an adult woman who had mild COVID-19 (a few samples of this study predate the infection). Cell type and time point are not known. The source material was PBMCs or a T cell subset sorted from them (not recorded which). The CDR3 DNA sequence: TGTGCCAGCAGTGATCGCCTAGCCCTCAATGAGCAGTTCTTC. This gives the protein CASSDRLALNEQFF.